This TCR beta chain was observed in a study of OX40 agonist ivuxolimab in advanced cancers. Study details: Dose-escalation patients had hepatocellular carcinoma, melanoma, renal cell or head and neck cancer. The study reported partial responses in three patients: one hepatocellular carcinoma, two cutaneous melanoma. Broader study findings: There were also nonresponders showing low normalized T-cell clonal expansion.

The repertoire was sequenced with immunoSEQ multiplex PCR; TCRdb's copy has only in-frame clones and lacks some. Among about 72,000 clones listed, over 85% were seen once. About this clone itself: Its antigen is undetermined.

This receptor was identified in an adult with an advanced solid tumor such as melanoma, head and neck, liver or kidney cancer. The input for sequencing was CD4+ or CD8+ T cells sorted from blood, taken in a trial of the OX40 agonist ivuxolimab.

DNA of the CDR3: TGTGCCAGTTCCTCCTCACGTGGGTCTGAAAAACTGTTTTTT. Its translation: CASSSSRGSEKLFF. The rearrangement joins TRBV19 to TRBJ1-4; D gene ambiguous. Germline V lookup: CDR1 LNHDA, CDR2 SQIVND (reference sequence). The CDR3 extends over 14 amino acids. V lost 8 bases, J lost 7 bases, and 17 bases lay in between.